Shown below are 7 T cell receptor beta chains from a single sample sequenced in a study of T cell changes during pregnancy in multiple sclerosis. This table comes from immunoSEQ multiplex PCR, and its TCRdb copy is limited to in-frame clones, with some not included. The table lists about 42,000 clones, 80% to 95% of them singletons. The sample in question was CD4+ T cells from peripheral blood mononuclear cells, obtained in the second trimester of pregnancy. These receptors were obtained from a female donor in good health, enrolled as a control in a pregnancy study.

The chain couples TRBV6-5 to TRBJ2-7; 8 nucleotides match TRBD1. The trim removed 5 bases at V and 10 bases at J, leaving 16 bases unmatched. CDR1 and CDR2 (germline): MNHEY, SVGAGI. The CDR3 totals 15 residues. In DNA, the CDR3 is TGTGCCAGCAGTACCCCACAGGGGGGCCCCCGCAACCAGTACTTC. Its protein product is CASSTPQGGPRNQYF.

The V call is TRBV18, the J call TRBJ2-7; the match to TRBD2 covers 10 bases. This CDR3 is 15 amino acids long. Germline trimming cut 3 bases from V and 4 bases from J; bases unmatched to any gene: 6. The germline V gene encodes CDR1 KGHSH and CDR2 LQKENI. CDR3 sequence (DNA): TGTGCCAGCTCACCCTCGACTAGCGGGTTGTACGAGCAGTACTTC. It codes for CASSPSTSGLYEQYF.

The chain combines TRBV14 with TRBJ2-1, with D perhaps matching TRBD2 (6 bases). From germline, CDR1 is SGHDN and CDR2 FVKESK. The length of the CDR3 is 11 residues. V lost 6 bases to trimming and J lost 10 bases, with 10 bases between them. The CDR3 DNA is TGTGCCAGCAGACGGGCGGGGGAGCAGTTCTTC. As protein: CASRRAGEQFF. Together with reference TRBV14 and TRBJ2-1, the CDR3 gives the full variable domain: EAGVTQFPSHSVIEKGQTVTLRCDPISGHDNLYWYRRVMGKEIKFLLHFVKESKQDESGMPNNRFLAERTGGTYSTLKVQPAELEDSGVYFCASRRAGEQFFGPGTRLTVL.

In this sample, this clone turned up once. The gene calls are TRBV29-1 and TRBJ2-3, with D unclear. Trimming took off 3 bases at V and 6 bases at J, with 7 bases between the two ends. CDR3 length: 11 amino acids. Germline V gene lookup returns CDR1 SQVTM and CDR2 ANQGSEA. Here the CDR3 reads CSVDMGDTQYF. The DNA for the CDR3 is TGCAGCGTTGACATGGGCGATACGCAGTATTTT.

This clone was seen just once. V is TRBV28 and J is TRBJ1-1, with TRBD1 matching 9 bases. V trimming: 8 bases; J trimming: 4 bases; junction bases outside the gene matches: 8. Looked up from germline, CDR1 is MDHEN and CDR2 is SYDVKM. The CDR3 has 14 residues. For the CDR3, the DNA is TGTGCCAGCCTCGCCGGGACAGGGACCACTGAAGCTTTCTTT. It codes for CASLAGTGTTEAFF. Full variable domain (missing parts from reference TRBV28 and TRBJ1-1): DVKVTQSSRYLVKRTGEKVFLECVQDMDHENMFWYRQDPGLGLRLIYFSYDVKMKEKGDIPEGYSVSREKKERFSLILESASTNQTSMYLCASLAGTGTTEAFFGQGTRLTVV.

The chain is built from TRBV5-1 and TRBJ2-2, with TRBD2 matching 9 bases. This CDR3 has 15 residues. Germline loops: CDR1 SGHRS, CDR2 YFSETQ. Trimming cost V 6 bases and J 6 bases; bases outside gene matches: 9. The CDR3 coding sequence is TGCGCCAGCACCCGCTCGCGGGAGGGTTCCGGGGAGCTGTTTTTT. It is translated as CASTRSREGSGELFF. The full variable domain, completed using reference TRBV5-1 and TRBJ2-2, is KAGVTQTPRYLIKTRGQQVTLSCSPISGHRSVSWYQQTPGQGLQFLFEYFSETQRNKGNFPGRFSGRQFSNSRSEMNVSTLELGDSALYLCASTRSREGSGELFFGEGSRLTVL.

This clone was detected only once. The gene calls are TRBV15 and TRBJ2-1, with D unresolved. The length of the CDR3 is 13 residues. V lost 0 bases and J 10 bases, leaving 10 bases between the germline ends. The germline V gene encodes CDR1 LNHNV and CDR2 YYDKDF (reference sequence). The CDR3 DNA reads TGTGCCACCAGCAGAGACCTCTTTCGGGAGCAGTTCTTC. Translation gives CATSRDLFREQFF.